The clone carrying this T cell receptor beta chain was counted only a few times. Its specificity is not known. This sample stems from a study of cytomegalovirus exposure and HLA in healthy donors. General observations from the study: Researchers reported that a few CMV-associated chains were confirmed in vitro as CMV antigen-specific. Reports credit the classifier with highly specific, highly sensitive diagnosis of cytomegalovirus status.

Amplification used 60 Vbeta primers and 13 Jbeta primers. Only in-frame clones appear in the TCRdb table, and some are missing; sequencing was by immunoSEQ multiplex PCR. The table lists 90,000 or so clones, 65% to 80% of them singletons. The study sampled nominally healthy donors, though unrecorded immune exposures were likely. The receptor's source is a woman between 18 and 30 years old in good health and CMV-seropositive. Specimen: PBMCs.

In DNA form, the CDR3 reads TGTGCCAGCACCTCAGAAGACAGGGAGGACACCATATATTTT. This encodes CASTSEDREDTIYF. The rearrangement links TRBV6-1 to TRBJ1-3; 7 positions agree with TRBD1. Germline CDR1 reads MNHNS; CDR2 reads SASEGT. V lost 7 bases, J lost 8 bases, and 11 bases stayed unmatched. This CDR3 has 14 amino acids.